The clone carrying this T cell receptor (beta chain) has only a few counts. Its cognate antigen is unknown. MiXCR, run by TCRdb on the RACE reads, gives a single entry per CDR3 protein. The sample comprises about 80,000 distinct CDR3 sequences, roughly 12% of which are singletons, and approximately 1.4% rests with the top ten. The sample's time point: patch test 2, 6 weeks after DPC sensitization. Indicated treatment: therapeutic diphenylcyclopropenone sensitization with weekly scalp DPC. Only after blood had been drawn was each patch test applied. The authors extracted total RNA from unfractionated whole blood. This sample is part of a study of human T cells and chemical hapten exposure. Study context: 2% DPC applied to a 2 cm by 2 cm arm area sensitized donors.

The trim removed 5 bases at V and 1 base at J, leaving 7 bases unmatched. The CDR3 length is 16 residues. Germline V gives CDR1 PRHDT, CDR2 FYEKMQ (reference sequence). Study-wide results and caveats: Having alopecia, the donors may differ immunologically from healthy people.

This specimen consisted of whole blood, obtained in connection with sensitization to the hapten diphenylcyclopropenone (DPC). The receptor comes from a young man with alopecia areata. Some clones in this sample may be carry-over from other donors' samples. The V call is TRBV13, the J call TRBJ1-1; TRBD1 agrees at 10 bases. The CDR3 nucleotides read TGTGCCAGCAGCACCCGGGACAGGGGACAGAACACTGAAGCTTTCTTT. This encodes CASSTRDRGQNTEAFF.